This T cell receptor beta chain was observed in a study of T cells in Graves' hyperthyroidism and ophthalmopathy. Study observations and caveats: Among thyroid clonotypes expanded above 0.001, most also appeared in blood.

Authors of the study amplified TCR beta CDR3 regions from RNA transcripts. Carried out on the TCR CDR3, a first-round RT-PCR used the HTBI primer set. One entry per CDR3 protein results from TCRdb running MiXCR on the multiplex PCR reads. The sample holds 400,000 to 600,000 distinct CDR3 sequences, 16% seen once. The CDR3 length is 18 residues. Germline V gene lookup returns CDR1 LNHDA and CDR2 SQIVND (reference sequence). V was trimmed by 5 bases and J by 1 base, leaving 21 bases between them. For this clonotype: What it binds is unknown.

The V call is TRBV19, the J call TRBJ2-4; D is undetermined. Sequencing was carried out using blood. The receptor's source is a woman in her twenties or thirties with Graves' ophthalmopathy. The CDR3 region has the DNA TGTGCCAGTAGTCGAAGCATTTTGAAAAAGGTGGCCAAAAACATTCAGTACTTC. The encoded protein is CASSRSILKKVAKNIQYF.